This T cell receptor (beta chain) was captured in a study of cytomegalovirus exposure and HLA in healthy donors. Overall study: In an earlier analysis, around 120 million unique TCR beta sequences were found from some 170 million T cells.

This CDR3 comprises 14 residues. CDR1 and CDR2 (germline): SGHDT, YYEEEE. Trimming shortened V by 1 base and J by 3 bases, and 10 bases separated the two germline ends. PCR involved 60 Vbeta and 13 Jbeta primers. TCRdb keeps only in-frame clones here, not all; method: immunoSEQ multiplex PCR. There are 150,000 to 200,000 clones in the sample; roughly 88% occur only once, and more than 1.5% lies in the top ten. Notes on this clone: Its antigen is not known.

Study findings and constraints: Later analysis identified a missense DCLRE1C variant that was linked to TCR beta V- and J-gene trimming. The presence/absence work took it that sequencing depth was about the same across donors.

V and J are TRBV5-6 and TRBJ1-1; perhaps TRBD1 as D (5 bases). The clonotype was recovered from a woman between 18 and 30 years old in good health and CMV-seronegative. Material: PBMCs. Here the CDR3 reads CASSLMGGDTEAFF. The DNA of the CDR3 is TGTGCCAGCAGCTTGATGGGGGGGGACACTGAAGCTTTCTTT. The full variable domain, in which reference TRBV5-6 and TRBJ1-1 provide the parts outside the CDR3, is DAGVTQSPTHLIKTRGQQVTLRCSPKSGHDTVSWYQQALGQGPQFIFQYYEEEERQRGNFPDRFSGHQFPNYSSELNVNALLLGDSALYLCASSLMGGDTEAFFGQGTRLTVV.